Sequencing of this T cell receptor beta chain was carried out in a study of OX40 agonist ivuxolimab in advanced cancers. As for the study in general: Ivuxolimab was delivered to patients intravenously every 2 weeks at doses spanning 0.01 to 10 mg/kg.

Study-level findings and limits: What antigens the expanded peripheral T cells recognized was never established.

This clone was recorded once. Its specificity is unknown. Germline CDR1 reads MDHEN; CDR2 reads SYDVKM. Trimming removed 5 bases from V and 2 bases from J; junction bases left unmatched: 4. The CDR3 loop spans 15 amino acids. The protocol was immunoSEQ multiplex PCR, while the TCRdb copy is restricted to in-frame clones and leaves out a portion. The sample carries about 52,000 clones, 85% to 90% recorded once. V usage is TRBV28 and J usage is TRBJ1-1, with TRBD1 matching 11 bases. The sample consisted of CD4+ or CD8+ T cells sorted from blood, taken in a trial of the OX40 agonist ivuxolimab. This receptor was taken from an adult with an advanced solid tumor such as melanoma, head and neck, liver or kidney cancer. The CDR3 protein is CASSIWTGGNTEAFF. Written as DNA, the CDR3 is TGTGCCAGCAGTATTTGGACAGGGGGCAACACTGAAGCTTTCTTT. The full variable domain, rest sourced from reference TRBV28 and TRBJ1-1, is DVKVTQSSRYLVKRTGEKVFLECVQDMDHENMFWYRQDPGLGLRLIYFSYDVKMKEKGDIPEGYSVSREKKERFSLILESASTNQTSMYLCASSIWTGGNTEAFFGQGTRLTVV.